The present T cell receptor (beta chain) was sequenced within a study of blood T cell repertoires in COVID-19. As for the study in general: Material from acute and convalescent COVID-19 was sourced from the United States, Italy and Spain. From T cells, B-cell-depleted T cells, or PBMCs came the material, which was cDNA or gDNA.

The Seattle site enrolled patients during active infection and followed them longitudinally. Germline-derived CDR1 and CDR2 are SEHNR and FQNEAQ (reference sequence). Germline trimming cut 5 bases from V and 2 bases from J; bases unmatched to any gene: 6. This CDR3 is 15 amino acids long. Methods used by the authors: For nucleated cells, counts were estimated from reference gene primer amplification. Clones were read by immunoSEQ multiplex PCR, and TCRdb kept only the in-frame ones, dropping some. Clonal size and the V and J genes are those of that table, whereas D and trimming came from the DNA. The sample records around 190,000 clones, about four fifths being singletons.

J is TRBJ2-5 and V is TRBV7-9; 9 bases are a match to TRBD2. The specimen sequenced was peripheral blood. This receptor was obtained from a woman aged 40-49 years with COVID-19, enrolled during active disease. This CDR3 is CASSKTSGTQETQYF. The CDR3 nucleotides are TGTGCCAGCAGCAAGACTAGCGGAACACAAGAGACCCAGTACTTC.